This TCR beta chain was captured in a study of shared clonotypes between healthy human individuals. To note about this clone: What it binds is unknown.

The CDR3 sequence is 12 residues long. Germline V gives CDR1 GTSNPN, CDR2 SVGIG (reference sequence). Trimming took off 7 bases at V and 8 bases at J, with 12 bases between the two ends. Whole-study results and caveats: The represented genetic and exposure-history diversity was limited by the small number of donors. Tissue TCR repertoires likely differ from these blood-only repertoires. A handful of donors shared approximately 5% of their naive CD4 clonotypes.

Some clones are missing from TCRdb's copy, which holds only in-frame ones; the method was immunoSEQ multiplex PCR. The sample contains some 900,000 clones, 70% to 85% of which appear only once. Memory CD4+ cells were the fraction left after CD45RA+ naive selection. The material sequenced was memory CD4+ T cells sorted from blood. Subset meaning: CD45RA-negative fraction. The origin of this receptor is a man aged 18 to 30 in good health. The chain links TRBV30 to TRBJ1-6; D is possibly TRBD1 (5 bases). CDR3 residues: CASKGTHSPLHF. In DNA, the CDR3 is TGTGCCTCTAAGGGGACGCATTCACCCCTCCACTTT.